The TCR beta chain described here comes from a study of blood T cell repertoires in COVID-19. For the study at large: Sample material is recorded as cDNA or gDNA derived from T cells, B-cell-depleted T cells, or PBMCs.

CDR1 is SGHNT and CDR2 is YENEEA in the germline V gene. With 3 bases removed from V and 2 bases from J, the gap between germline ends came to 7 bases. The CDR3 spans 13 residues. Profiled with immunoSEQ multiplex PCR; TCRdb holds only in-frame clones, not every one. This sample carries under 60,000 clones, around nine tenths of them seen once, and the ten largest clones take 3.9%. Sequencing input: peripheral blood. The chain recombines TRBV11-3 with TRBJ1-2; D unresolved. The TCR was taken from a man aged 45-65 years with acute or convalescent COVID-19. CDR3 loop: CASSFRGNYGYTF. Written as DNA, the CDR3 is TGTGCCAGCAGCTTTAGAGGGAACTATGGCTACACCTTC.